One sample yielded the 18 T cell receptor beta chains listed below, sequenced in a study of OX40 agonist ivuxolimab in advanced cancers. Using immunoSEQ multiplex PCR, the repertoire was profiled, and TCRdb retains in-frame clones only, with some absent. In the table there are around 65,000 clones, 85% to 95% of which are singletons. Sequences were derived from CD4+ or CD8+ T cells sorted from blood, sampled in a trial of the OX40 agonist ivuxolimab. Receptors originate from an adult with an advanced solid tumor such as melanoma, head and neck, liver or kidney cancer.

The chain uses TRBV4-2 and TRBJ2-7; TRBD1 is a possible D gene (5 bases). This CDR3 has 15 amino acids. The germline gives CDR1 LGHNA, CDR2 YNFKEQ. The V end was cut by 3 bases, the J end by 0 bases, with 12 bases between. The CDR3 is CASSQNRISSYEQYF. DNA for the CDR3: TGTGCCAGCAGCCAGAACAGGATCAGCTCCTACGAGCAGTACTTC.

The V and J genes are TRBV6-5 and TRBJ2-7; D gene uncertain. With 5 bases removed from V and 4 bases from J, the gap between germline ends came to 15 bases. The CDR3 runs to 14 residues. Germline loops: CDR1 MNHEY, CDR2 SVGAGI. The CDR3 region has the DNA TGTGCCAGCAGTGAAGTTGTTGGGAAGTACGAGCAGTACTTC. Encoded protein: CASSEVVGKYEQYF.

The V gene is TRBV6-1, the J gene TRBJ2-5; the match to TRBD2 covers 12 bases. CDR1 and CDR2 (germline): MNHNS, SASEGT. The CDR3 is made up of 15 amino acids. V trimming: 7 bases; J trimming: 4 bases; junction bases outside the gene matches: 7. The CDR3 nucleotides read TGTGCCAGCACCCGACTAGCGGGAGCGGGAGAGACCCAGTACTTC. Protein product: CASTRLAGAGETQYF.

In DNA form, the CDR3 reads TGCGCCAGCAGCCCAGGTGGGGGGCTAGCGGAATACTCCTACAATGAGCAGTTCTTC. Translated: CASSPGGGLAEYSYNEQFF. The chain has TRBV4-1 and TRBJ2-1; tentatively, D is TRBD2 (7 bases). V shed 4 bases and J shed 0 bases, with 22 bases lying between them. The CDR3 contains 19 residues. Germline values: CDR1 MGHRA, CDR2 YSYEKL.

The chain links TRBV6-5 to TRBJ2-7; no firm D call. The CDR3 totals 14 residues. CDR1 is MNHEY, CDR2 SVGAGI, per germline. Deletions cut 2 bases from V and 0 bases from J, with 8 bases between. CDR3 DNA sequence: TGTGCCAGCAGTTACGGCCGTTACTCCTACGAGCAGTACTTC. Encoded protein: CASSYGRYSYEQYF.

This rearrangement joins TRBV7-2 to TRBJ1-1; unclear D gene. V dropped 1 base and J dropped 1 base, with 13 bases sitting between them. The length of the CDR3 is 16 residues. CDR1 SGHTA and CDR2 FQGNSA come from the germline V gene. The CDR3, as DNA: TGTGCCAGCAGCTTAGTGGCAGGATTGGAGAACACTGAAGCTTTCTTT. Translating it yields CASSLVAGLENTEAFF.

The J gene is TRBJ2-1, the V gene TRBV9; maybe TRBD2 (6 bases). The CDR3 runs 15 residues. Germline V CDR1 and CDR2: SGDLS, YYNGEE. Trimming stripped 0 bases from V and 7 bases from J, with 14 bases between. The CDR3: CASSVEGGMRNEQFF. In nucleotides, the CDR3 is TGTGCCAGCAGCGTAGAGGGCGGGATGAGGAATGAGCAGTTCTTC. Supplemented by reference TRBV9 and TRBJ2-1, the full variable domain reads DSGVTQTPKHLITATGQRVTLRCSPRSGDLSVYWYQQSLDQGLQFLIQYYNGEERAKGNILERFSAQQFPDLHSELNLSSLELGDSALYFCASSVEGGMRNEQFFGPGTRLTVL.

The CDR3 sequence: CASSAGLAGDNEQFF. As DNA, the CDR3 is TGTGCCAGCAGCGCGGGACTAGCGGGAGACAATGAGCAGTTCTTC. The chain has TRBV7-9 and TRBJ2-1; 14 bases are shared with TRBD2. V lost 5 bases and J lost 5; bases outside the gene matches: 2. The CDR3 spans 15 residues. Germline CDR1 SEHNR, CDR2 FQNEAQ (reference sequence).

The chain employs TRBV27 and TRBJ2-3, with D possibly being TRBD2 (5 bases). The CDR3 is made up of 16 amino acids. Germline values: CDR1 MNHEY, CDR2 SMNVEV (reference sequence). The germline V and J ends were trimmed by 7 bases and 2 bases, with 19 bases remaining between them. The CDR3 nucleotides are TGTGCCAGCACCGGTCCTGGGCGGGCCTCCACAGATACGCAGTATTTT. Its translation: CASTGPGRASTDTQYF.

This chain uses TRBV15 with TRBJ1-5; D not certain. Germline-derived CDR1 and CDR2 are LNHNV and YYDKDF (reference sequence). Trimming shortened V by 1 base and J by 0 bases, and 7 bases separated the two germline ends. CDR3 size: 15 residues. The CDR3, as DNA: TGTGCCACCAGCAGAGCGGGTTTTAGCAATCAGCCCCAGCATTTT. Protein product: CATSRAGFSNQPQHF.

This chain links TRBV5-1 with TRBJ1-2, with TRBD1 as a possible D gene (5 bases). V lost 3 bases and J lost 0, with 9 bases in between. The V gene's germline CDR1 is SGHRS and CDR2 YFSETQ. This CDR3 contains 14 residues. The DNA of the CDR3 is TGCGCCAGCAGCTGGGGCGCAGCTAACTATGGCTACACCTTC. It is translated as CASSWGAANYGYTF.

The rearrangement links TRBV7-9 to TRBJ1-2; 11 bases agree with TRBD1. CDR1 SEHNR and CDR2 FQNEAQ come from the germline V gene (reference sequence). There are 15 residues in the CDR3. After removal of 4 bases from V and 3 bases from J, the junction contained 4 bases not matched to a gene. CDR3 amino acids: CASSSEGQGDYGYTF. The DNA of the CDR3 is TGTGCCAGCAGCTCAGAGGGACAGGGGGACTATGGCTACACCTTC.

The CDR3 reads CASSLSGAGVNYGYTF. Here the CDR3 DNA reads TGCGCCAGCAGCCTCTCAGGGGCAGGAGTTAACTATGGCTACACCTTC. The chain joins TRBV5-1 to TRBJ1-2, with D possibly matching TRBD1 (6 bases). CDR1 and CDR2 (germline): SGHRS, YFSETQ. This CDR3 has 16 residues. Trimming pared 4 bases from V and 1 base from J, leaving 17 bases between.

This chain links TRBV21-1 with TRBJ2-5; the DNA was not used to check the table's D call, TRBD2. TRBV21-1 is labeled a pseudogene. CDR3 length: 15 amino acids. The CDR3 region is CASSNPAGLQETQYF. The CDR3, as DNA: TGTGCCAGCAGCAACCCCGCGGGACTCCAAGAGACCCAGTACTTC.

The DNA for the CDR3 is TGTGCCAGCAGCTTGGATTGGAGGACCCAGTACTTC. This encodes CASSLDWRTQYF. The chain is built from TRBV5-8 and TRBJ2-5; D not resolved. Trimming took off 0 bases at V and 7 bases at J, with 7 bases between the two ends. Germline lookup yields CDR1 SGHTS and CDR2 YDEGEE. This CDR3 contains 12 residues.

The CDR3 spells CASTNQGLGHDEQFF. The CDR3 DNA reads as TGCGCCAGCACCAACCAAGGGCTGGGTCACGATGAGCAGTTCTTC. This chain links TRBV5-1 with TRBJ2-1; D is uncertain. Germline loops: CDR1 SGHRS, CDR2 YFSETQ. The CDR3 has 15 amino acids. The V and J ends lost 6 bases and 8 bases respectively, with 21 bases between them.

For the CDR3, the DNA is TGTGCCAGCAGCTTACCCCAGAGGGCCTACGAGCAGTACTTC. Translating gives CASSLPQRAYEQYF. This chain uses TRBV7-2 with TRBJ2-7, with D possibly matching TRBD2 (5 bases). Germline CDR1 and CDR2: SGHTA and FQGNSA. Trimming removed 2 bases at V and 2 bases at J, with 10 bases between. The CDR3 extends over 14 amino acids.

V and J are TRBV27 and TRBJ2-5; the D is unclear. The length of the CDR3 is 14 residues. Germline V gene data show CDR1 as MNHEY and CDR2 as SMNVEV (reference sequence). V dropped 3 bases and J dropped 2 bases, with 10 bases sitting between them. The CDR3 coding sequence is TGTGCCAGCAGTTTTAACGAGGCTCAAGAGACCCAGTACTTC. Protein sequence: CASSFNEAQETQYF.